Each of the 20 T cell receptor beta chains below was sequenced from the same sample in a study of cytomegalovirus exposure and HLA in healthy donors. The PCR had 60 Vbeta and 13 Jbeta primers. Clones were read by immunoSEQ multiplex PCR, and TCRdb kept only the in-frame ones, dropping some. The sample consists of 120,000 to 150,000 clones, roughly 9.4% of them appearing once. Specimen: PBMCs. These receptors all come from a male donor in good health and CMV-seronegative.

CDR3 region: CASSQLSGGPYEQYF. CDR3 bases: TGTGCCAGCAGCCAACTTAGCGGGGGGCCCTACGAGCAGTACTTC. The J gene is TRBJ2-7, the V gene TRBV14, with TRBD2 matching 10 bases. The germline V gene has CDR1 SGHDN and CDR2 FVKESK. J gave up 2 bases and V 2 bases, and 3 bases lay outside the gene matches. This CDR3 has 15 residues. Full variable domain (outside the CDR3, taken from reference TRBV14 and TRBJ2-7): EAGVTQFPSHSVIEKGQTVTLRCDPISGHDNLYWYRRVMGKEIKFLLHFVKESKQDESGMPNNRFLAERTGGTYSTLKVQPAELEDSGVYFCASSQLSGGPYEQYFGPGTRLTVT.

This clone has just a few counts. The gene calls are TRBV5-4 and TRBJ2-2; D unresolved. The CDR3 is made up of 12 amino acids. Between the trimmed V and J ends, which lost 8 bases and 3 bases, there was a span of 8 bases. The germline V gene has CDR1 SGHNT and CDR2 YYREEE (reference sequence). CDR3 in amino acids: CASVRDTGELFF. The CDR3 DNA is TGTGCCAGTGTCCGGGACACCGGGGAGCTGTTTTTT.

The chain employs TRBV11-3 and TRBJ2-3, with TRBD1 matching over 8 bases. CDR1 and CDR2 (germline): SGHNT, YENEEA. The J segment lost 10 bases and the V segment lost 4 bases, leaving 4 bases of the junction unmatched. CDR3 size: 12 residues. The CDR3 sequence: CASSSDRGPQYF. Written as DNA, the CDR3 is TGTGCCAGCAGCTCCGACAGGGGACCGCAGTATTTT.

This clone was counted a few times. J is TRBJ1-1 and V is TRBV5-1; TRBD1 is a possible D gene (5 bases). Trimming shortened V by 4 bases and J by 0 bases, and 22 bases separated the two germline ends. This CDR3 is 18 amino acids long. The germline V gene encodes CDR1 SGHRS and CDR2 YFSETQ. The CDR3 sequence: CASSRTTLTVSMNTEAFF. The CDR3, as DNA: TGCGCCAGCAGCAGGACGACACTGACAGTATCCATGAACACTGAAGCTTTCTTT.

The genes are TRBV4-3 and TRBJ2-3; D unclear. CDR1 LGHNA and CDR2 YSLEER come from the germline V gene. Deletions cut 4 bases from V and 5 bases from J, with 10 bases between. This CDR3 contains 13 residues. The CDR3: CASSRAPLDTQYF. Written as DNA, the CDR3 is TGCGCCAGCAGCCGGGCCCCCCTAGATACGCAGTATTTT.

This clone was found a few times. This chain uses TRBV9 with TRBJ2-7, with 9 bases matching TRBD1. The CDR3 extends over 17 amino acids. V trimming: 3 bases; J trimming: 2 bases; junction bases outside the gene matches: 12. The germline V gene encodes CDR1 SGDLS and CDR2 YYNGEE. Here the CDR3 reads CASSAGRGTGPTYEQYF. CDR3 bases: TGTGCCAGCAGCGCCGGAAGAGGGACAGGGCCGACCTACGAGCAGTACTTC.

This clone was found a few times. This chain connects TRBV30 to TRBJ1-5; 7 bases align to TRBD1. V shed 6 bases and J 0 bases; nucleotides not matched to a gene: 5. CDR1 is GTSNPN, CDR2 SVGIG, per germline (reference sequence). CDR3 length equals 14 residues. CDR3 sequence: CACEQGYSNQPQHF. Written as DNA, the CDR3 is TGTGCCTGTGAACAGGGGTATAGCAATCAGCCCCAGCATTTT.

The DNA of the CDR3 is TGTGCCAGCAGCTTTGGGACAGGGGGCGAATACTCTGAAGCTTTCTTT. Translation gives CASSFGTGGEYSEAFF. The chain has TRBV5-4 and TRBJ1-1, with 12 bases matching TRBD1. The CDR3 is made up of 16 amino acids. The V segment lost 2 bases and the J segment 6 bases; nucleotides outside the gene matches: 8. The germline gives CDR1 SGHNT, CDR2 YYREEE (reference sequence).

The chain has TRBV5-6 and TRBJ1-2; D call uncertain. Germline values: CDR1 SGHDT, CDR2 YYEEEE. This CDR3 has 11 amino acids. V dropped 4 bases and J dropped 8 bases, with 9 bases sitting between them. CDR3 residues: CASSKTSGYTF. CDR3 DNA sequence: TGTGCCAGCAGCAAGACAAGCGGCTACACCTTC.

The chain recombines TRBV9 with TRBJ1-1; tentatively, D is TRBD1 (5 bases). CDR3 length equals 18 residues. The V end was cut by 0 bases, the J end by 0 bases, with 18 bases between. From germline, CDR1 is SGDLS and CDR2 YYNGEE. CDR3 coding DNA: TGTGCCAGCAGCGTAGTCCGGGGGGTCGAGCCCCTGAACACTGAAGCTTTCTTT. Protein: CASSVVRGVEPLNTEAFF.

There are a few counts of this clone. An end of the junction does not agree with germline; a read error may underlie this. The V and J genes are TRBV19 and TRBJ1-1; TRBD1 might be the D (5 bases). The CDR3 totals 16 residues. Germline CDR1 is LNHDA and CDR2 is SQIVND (reference sequence). CDR3 in amino acids: CASRIGDRLLNTEAFF. The CDR3 DNA reads TGTGCCAGTAGGATAGGAGACAGACTTTTGAACACTGAAGCTTTCTTT.

This rearrangement joins TRBV4-3 to TRBJ1-5; D might be TRBD1 (6 bases). Trimming cost V 4 bases and J 9 bases, with 16 bases left between them. The germline V gene has CDR1 LGHNA and CDR2 YSLEER. The CDR3 covers 14 residues. In DNA form, the CDR3 reads TGCGCCAGCAGCCTATATACAGGGTATTGGCCCCAGCATTTT. This sequence encodes CASSLYTGYWPQHF.

The gene calls are TRBV5-6 and TRBJ2-5; 9 bases match TRBD2. V gave up 3 bases and J gave up 0 bases; unmatched junction bases: 3. The CDR3 has 15 amino acids. CDR1 is SGHDT and CDR2 is YYEEEE in the germline V gene. The CDR3 is CASSSLAGYQETQYF. CDR3 in DNA: TGTGCCAGCAGCTCTCTAGCGGGGTACCAAGAGACCCAGTACTTC. Supplemented by reference TRBV5-6 and TRBJ2-5, the full variable domain reads DAGVTQSPTHLIKTRGQQVTLRCSPKSGHDTVSWYQQALGQGPQFIFQYYEEEERQRGNFPDRFSGHQFPNYSSELNVNALLLGDSALYLCASSSLAGYQETQYFGPGTRLLVL.

V and J are TRBV19 and TRBJ2-7, with TRBD2 matching over 9 bases. The germline V gene encodes CDR1 LNHDA and CDR2 SQIVND (reference sequence). Trimming took 4 bases from V and 3 from J; bases not matched to a gene: 4. This CDR3 contains 14 residues. CDR3 bases: TGTGCCAGTAGTAGGGCGGGAGGGTTCTACGAGCAGTACTTC. This translates into CASSRAGGFYEQYF.

The genes are TRBV30 and TRBJ2-2; the D is unclear. Trimming stripped 3 bases from V and 4 bases from J, with 9 bases between. Germline loops: CDR1 GTSNPN, CDR2 SVGIG (reference sequence). The CDR3 has 13 residues. Here the CDR3 DNA reads TGTGCCTGGAGCCCGACTCGCACCGGGGAGCTGTTTTTT. Residues: CAWSPTRTGELFF.

CDR3 loop: CASSLPWVEAGELFF. For the CDR3, the DNA is TGTGCCAGCAGCTTACCCTGGGTGGAGGCCGGGGAGCTGTTTTTT. V is TRBV7-2 and J is TRBJ2-2, with D perhaps matching TRBD2 (5 bases). The CDR3 is 15 residues long. V shed 2 bases and J shed 6 bases, with 13 bases lying between them. Germline V gene data show CDR1 as SGHTA and CDR2 as FQGNSA.

CDR3 sequence: CASSQDYRLAGLGEQYF. In DNA, the CDR3 is TGCGCCAGCAGCCAAGATTACCGACTAGCGGGGCTCGGGGAGCAGTACTTC. This rearrangement joins TRBV4-3 to TRBJ2-7; 11 bases map to TRBD2. The CDR3 has 17 amino acids. CDR1 and CDR2 from the germline V gene are LGHNA and YSLEER. The V gene end was trimmed by 0 bases and the J gene end by 7 bases; junction bases not matched to a gene: 11.

The chain is built from TRBV10-3 and TRBJ2-1, with D tentatively TRBD1 (5 bases). Germline V gene lookup returns CDR1 ENHRY and CDR2 SYGVKD. The CDR3 consists of 15 residues. Trimming took 3 bases from V and 2 from J, leaving 11 bases between them. CDR3 DNA sequence: TGTGCCATCAGTGATTTTGACAGTCCCTACAATGAGCAGTTCTTC. Its translation is CAISDFDSPYNEQFF.

The chain combines TRBV29-1 with TRBJ1-3, with 7 nucleotides matching TRBD1. Looked up from germline, CDR1 is SQVTM and CDR2 is ANQGSEA. The CDR3 length is 13 residues. Losses at the gene ends were 1 base for V and 8 bases for J; bases not matched to a gene: 5. The CDR3 protein is CSVEGGQRDTIYF. The CDR3 DNA follows: TGCAGCGTTGAAGGGGGACAGCGGGACACCATATATTTT.

The rearrangement uses TRBV5-8 and TRBJ2-7, with a tentative D call TRBD2 (5 bases). Trimming shortened V by 5 bases and J by 2 bases, and 14 bases separated the two germline ends. The CDR3 extends over 14 amino acids. The V gene's germline CDR1 is SGHTS and CDR2 YDEGEE. CDR3 in amino acids: CASRLHGGPYEQYF. CDR3 coding DNA: TGTGCCAGCAGATTACACGGAGGCCCCTACGAGCAGTACTTC. Complete variable domain (other parts from reference TRBV5-8 and TRBJ2-7): EAGVTQSPTHLIKTRGQQATLRCSPISGHTSVYWYQQALGLGLQFLLWYDEGEERNRGNFPPRFSGRQFPNYSSELNVNALELEDSALYLCASRLHGGPYEQYFGPGTRLTVT.